This T cell receptor beta chain was sequenced for a study of identical twins (dated by TCRdb to 2016 to 2017). For the study in its entirety: To test whether fetal clonotypes persist, this study deep-sequenced TCR alpha and beta repertoires from monozygotic twins, from unrelated adults of various ages, and from cord blood. Replicate twin experiments were performed at different times using different library preparation protocols to rule out contamination.

The germline V gene supplies CDR1 SNHLY and CDR2 FYNNEI. The CDR3 goes from the cysteine to the phenylalanine over 16 residues. Only the CDR3 region is kept as DNA, spanning 48 bases read in frame from base 1. Germline trimming amounts to 2 bases on V and 3 bases on J, with 7 as the count of junction bases outside the gene matches. Libraries came from 5' RACE. Sequencer: Illumina HiSeq 2000. A universal primer binding site was introduced by template switching, and a unique molecular identifier was present in the final cDNA, enabling accurate counting of TCR cDNA molecules. Specific primers in the conserved constant-segment region were used to synthesize first-strand cDNA for TCR alpha and beta chains. Each cDNA library was double barcoded, with a SMART-Mk sample barcode plus Illumina barcodes, to control for contamination. Two successive PCR steps introduced TruSeq adapter sequences along with Illumina sample barcodes. TCR alpha and beta cDNA libraries were sequenced on the Illumina HiSeq platform with custom primers. Concerning the study's data processing: Unique molecular identifiers were extracted from raw reads with MiGEC, and CDR3 positions were determined with MiXCR. For each individual, recombination models were inferred using an EM algorithm with the repgenHMM and IGoR tools. Shared clonotype analysis was performed with the tcR package in R, normalizing sharing by the product of cloneset sizes. To study raw recombination free of thymic and clonal selection effects, out-of-frame nonproductive sequences were analyzed. TCRdb applied fastp at Q25 and MiXCR to the public reads, then kept only in-frame beta chains. Here each entry gathers all rows of one CDR3 protein and keeps the most common genes and DNA. TCRdb's processing, not the authors', yielded these V and J calls. This sample comprises a few hundred thousand distinct CDR3 sequences, approximately 13% of them detected only once. Of the sample, around 6.9% falls within the top ten clones.

A few counts support this clonotype. The antigen this receptor binds is unknown. No per-base quality is available; no much larger clone lies one base away. Study-wide conclusions, independent of this receptor: Invariant T cells such as MAIT and iNKT could partly confound zero-insertion analyses, although diverse VJ usage argued against such confounding for most clonotypes. Abundant cord blood beta clonotypes carried fewer insertions; young adult naive repertoires showed a weaker similar trend, while memory repertoires showed none. Out-of-frame TCR alpha sharing in monozygotic twins was systematically underestimated by recombination models, whereas sharing between unrelated individuals was in agreement with the recombination models. Compared with coincidental sharing between unrelated individuals, an excess of low generation-probability sequences was observed among out-of-frame TCR alpha sequences shared between twins. In beta out-of-frame sequences, excess twin sharing was weaker, because having fewer shared sequences lowered the signal-to-noise ratio. Because the same donors could not be followed over many years, the conclusions depended on cross-sectional statistical analysis.

All donors were healthy Caucasians. The twin cohort consisted of three pairs of female monozygotic twins, all aged about 18 to 30 years. Positive isolation kits from Invitrogen were used to isolate the CD4+ and CD8+ T cell populations. The same data also went into a second study, on yellow fever vaccine responses in identical twins. Drawing on the second study: The authors reported that the T cell response to vaccination in identical twins appeared partly convergent and partly personalized. Focusing on identical twins, the study followed the T cell clones that responded to the vaccine, and did so with precision.

The chain is encoded by TRBV2 joined to TRBJ2-3; the central 8 bases match TRBD2. Material: CD8+ T cells sorted from blood. The receptor was derived from a woman younger than 30 in good health. The DNA sequence follows: TGTGCCAGCAGTGAACGGGAGGGCACGGGAACAGATACGCAGTATTTT. Translated, this gives CASSEREGTGTDTQYF. The CDR3, completed at both ends by the reference TRBV2 and TRBJ2-3 genes, gives the full variable domain EPEVTQTPSHQVTQMGQEVILRCVPISNHLYFYWYRQILGQKVEFLVSFYNNEISEKSEIFDDQFSVERPDGSNFTLKIRSTKLEDSAMYFCASSEREGTGTDTQYFGPGTRLTVL.